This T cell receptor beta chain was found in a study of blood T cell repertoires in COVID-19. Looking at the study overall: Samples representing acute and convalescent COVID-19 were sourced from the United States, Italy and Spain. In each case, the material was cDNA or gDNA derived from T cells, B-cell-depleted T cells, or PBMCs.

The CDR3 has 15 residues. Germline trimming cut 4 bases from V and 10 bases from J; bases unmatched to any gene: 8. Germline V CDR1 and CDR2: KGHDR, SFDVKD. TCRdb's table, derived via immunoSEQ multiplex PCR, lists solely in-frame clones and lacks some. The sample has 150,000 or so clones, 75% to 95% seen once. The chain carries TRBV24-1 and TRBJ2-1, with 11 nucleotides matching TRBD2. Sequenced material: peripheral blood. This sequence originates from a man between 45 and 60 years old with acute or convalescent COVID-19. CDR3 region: CATSELPGLAEEQFF. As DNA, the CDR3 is TGTGCCACCAGTGAGCTACCGGGACTAGCGGAGGAGCAGTTCTTC.